This T cell receptor beta chain was captured by sequencing in a study of shared clonotypes between healthy human individuals (dated by TCRdb to the early 2020s). Regarding the research as a whole: The cohort included a few men and two women between 18 and 49 years of age. Libraries were prepared and TCR repertoires were sequenced by different laboratories using diverse techniques, in order to increase sequencing depth and limit assay-specific biases. The study deeply sequenced blood TCR repertoires of several healthy adults to estimate repertoire size and the extent of clonotype sharing between individuals. Each donor's leukapheresis produced roughly between roughly 0.85 and 9.5 billion PBMCs. The research as a whole found: The genetic and exposure-history diversity represented was limited by the small number of donors. Based on pairwise subsampling, the degree of clonotype sharing among donors was expected to be affected by sequencing depth. Sampling was limited to blood, and TCR repertoires in tissue likely differ from TCR repertoires in blood.

Donors were healthy HIV-negative adults with no recently reported acute infections or vaccinations. Only Caucasian adults living in Nashville, Tennessee, USA were represented among the donors. In the unsorted samples, approximately 85 million PBMCs were counted, and genomic DNA was extracted using the QIAamp DNA Blood Mini kit. Blood was obtained by leukapheresis, after which PBMCs were separated by Ficoll-Histopaque density gradient centrifugation and cryopreserved in liquid nitrogen vapor phase. Using the deep immunoSEQ assay, TCR CDR3 regions were amplified from genomic DNA by multiplex PCR. For each cell subset, the extracted genomic DNA was distributed evenly across all wells of several immunoSEQ 96-well plates, and each plate served as one replicate. Each replicate PCR for unsorted PBMC received around 330 ng genomic DNA, equal to 25,000 to 30,000 T cell genomes. Ten immunoSEQ deep assay plates were used to sequence unsorted PBMC genomic DNA. Purified libraries were measured with a Qubit 3.0 fluorometer, size-checked on a Bioanalyzer 2100, and measured again with the KAPA Library Quantification kit. Every immunoSEQ 96-well plate was sequenced on a separate single-read 150-cycle Illumina NextSeq 550 flow cell. The original methods were these. Because the immunoSEQ output included only junctional sequences and no quality scores, the filtering could not be the same as the filtering used for full-length reads. Sequences were annotated with PyIR, a Python wrapper for IgBLAST v1.9, and V/J genes and CDR3 were assigned using IMGT germline references. Reads were filtered out if the reads had weak V/J assignments (E-value above 1e-6), no CDR3, stop codons, out-of-frame junctions, or ambiguous translated residues. V3J clonotypes were defined as sequences sharing the same inferred V gene, J gene, and CDR3 amino acid sequence. Percentage overlap between repertoires was calculated by dividing the number of shared unique clonotypes by the size of the smaller repertoire. Three approaches were used to assess repertoire richness: RTK rarefaction, the Chao1 estimator, and Recon v2.1 estimates of unobserved clonotypes. In TCRdb, the immuneACCESS table is reduced to in-frame sequences with V and J assigned. These tables do not hold every clone; where another copy was compared, an unresolved V gene accounts for under half, and the others remain unexplained. That table supplies the V and J calls and clone size; D and trimming were determined from the DNA. This sample is represented by approximately 500,000 clones; about 78% of them were singletons. The ten largest clonotypes hold around 13% of the sample.

Comment on this clone: This clone's antigen is unknown. Per-nucleotide qualities are absent, and no much larger clonotype sits a single base away.

From cysteine to phenylalanine, the CDR3 is 14 amino acids long. Kept here is only the CDR3 DNA, which spans 42 bases and is read in frame from base 1. Per the germline V gene, SGHDT is the CDR1 and YYEEEE is the CDR2. The germline ends are 11 bases apart after V is trimmed by 4 bases and J by 0 bases. Recombination joined TRBV5-6 with TRBJ2-7; the D gene cannot be resolved reliably. The sequenced sample consisted of PBMCs. This sequence was found in a woman aged 40 to 49 in good health. Some clones in this sample may be carry-over from other donors' samples. Here the CDR3 is given as CASSAGPNSYEQYF. The DNA sequence is TGTGCCAGCAGCGCCGGGCCCAACTCCTACGAGCAGTACTTC.